The present T cell receptor (beta chain) was sequenced within a study of blood T cell repertoires in COVID-19. For the study at large: From the United States, Italy and Spain came samples of acute and convalescent COVID-19. The cDNA or gDNA used as material had been derived from T cells, B-cell-depleted T cells, or PBMCs.

Sequencing was performed with immunoSEQ multiplex PCR; in TCRdb, only in-frame clones are kept and a portion is missing. Of about 230,000 clones listed, less than 90% are singletons. Only one count was recorded for this clone. The sequenced material came from peripheral blood. The TCR was taken from a woman aged 70 to 79 with active or convalescent COVID-19.

CDR3 loop: CASSPDRENTEAFF. Here the CDR3 DNA reads TGTGCCAGCTCACCGGACAGGGAGAACACTGAAGCTTTCTTT. The genes are TRBV18 and TRBJ1-1; 8 bases agree with TRBD1. This CDR3 has 14 residues. V was clipped by 3 bases and J by 1 base; unmatched bases: 1. Per the germline V gene, CDR1 is KGHSH and CDR2 is LQKENI.